A single sample is the source of the 20 T cell receptor beta chains below, sequenced in a study of blood T cell repertoires in COVID-19. The method was immunoSEQ multiplex PCR; TCRdb's version includes in-frame clones alone and lacks a portion of them. The sample lists some 290,000 clones, roughly 90% seen once, with around 2.2% in the top ten. Sequencing was carried out using peripheral blood. The receptors here all came from a woman in her forties or fifties who had recovered from COVID-19.

A word on this clone: At the DNA level, this CDR3 is encoded by other sequences in the same sample as well. This sequence joins TRBV5-1 and TRBJ1-1, with a tentative D call TRBD1 (6 bases). The CDR3 contains 13 residues. Germline CDR1 is SGHRS and CDR2 is YFSETQ. V was shortened by 0 bases and J by 8 bases, with 11 bases between the two germline ends. CDR3 DNA: TGCGCCAGCAGCTTGGGCACAAGGGGGGAAGCTTTCTTT. Encoded protein: CASSLGTRGEAFF.

This chain connects TRBV19 to TRBJ2-2, with 12 bases aligning to TRBD2. Germline values: CDR1 LNHDA, CDR2 SQIVND (reference sequence). Trimming took 4 bases from V and 0 from J; bases not matched to a gene: 3. The CDR3 length is 17 residues. The CDR3 sequence: CASSNGLAGPNTGELFF. CDR3 DNA sequence: TGTGCCAGTAGTAACGGACTAGCGGGGCCGAACACCGGGGAGCTGTTTTTT. Drawing the rest from reference TRBV19 and TRBJ2-2, the complete variable domain is DGGITQSPKYLFRKEGQNVTLSCEQNLNHDAMYWYRQDPGQGLRLIYYSQIVNDFQKGDIAEGYSVSREKKESFPLTVTSAQKNPTAFYLCASSNGLAGPNTGELFFGEGSRLTVL.

The chain combines TRBV3-1 (or the pseudogene TRBV3-2) with TRBJ2-7, with a tentative D call TRBD1 (6 bases). CDR3 size: 16 residues. Germline V CDR1 and CDR2: LGHDT, YNNKEL (reference sequence). Trimming took off 0 bases at V and 5 bases at J, with 17 bases between the two ends. The CDR3: CASSQDRGTRVDEQYF. The CDR3 DNA reads as TGTGCCAGCAGCCAAGATAGGGGGACCCGCGTTGACGAGCAGTACTTC.

The chain joins TRBV6-1 to TRBJ2-7, with 8 bases lining up with TRBD1. CDR1 is MNHNS and CDR2 is SASEGT in the germline V gene. The CDR3 consists of 14 residues. The V segment lost 7 bases and the J segment 2 bases; nucleotides outside the gene matches: 7. CDR3 protein: CASKDQGAAYEQYF. CDR3 nucleotides: TGTGCCAGCAAAGACCAGGGGGCAGCCTACGAGCAGTACTTC.

A single count supports this clone. The V and J genes are TRBV11-2 and TRBJ2-5, with 11 bases that match TRBD2. The germline gives CDR1 SGHAT, CDR2 FQNNGV. The trim removed 6 bases at V and 5 bases at J, leaving 11 bases unmatched. This CDR3 is 16 amino acids long. The DNA of the CDR3 is TGTGCCAGCAGTCACGCTCCGGCTAGCGGGAGGGAGACCCAGTACTTC. Amino acid sequence: CASSHAPASGRETQYF.

This clone was counted between two and nine times. The chain combines TRBV30 with TRBJ2-1; weak D call: TRBD2 (6 bases). This CDR3 region has 15 residues. V lost 1 base and J 4 bases, leaving 14 bases between the germline ends. CDR1 is GTSNPN and CDR2 is SVGIG in the germline V gene (reference sequence). CDR3 in DNA: TGTGCCTGGAGTGGAATTGAGCGGGCATACAATGAGCAGTTCTTC. Amino acid sequence: CAWSGIERAYNEQFF.

The chain links TRBV30 to TRBJ2-3; 11 positions match TRBD2. V lost 5 bases to trimming and J lost 2 bases; unmatched junction nucleotides: 15. In germline, CDR1 is GTSNPN, CDR2 SVGIG (reference sequence). The CDR3 has 18 residues. CDR3 nucleotide sequence: TGTGCCTGGCAGGGGGATCGGACTAGCGGGTTACACACAGATACGCAGTATTTT. The encoded protein is CAWQGDRTSGLHTDTQYF.

This clone was detected once. The rearrangement links TRBV27 to TRBJ2-7, with 7 bases fitting TRBD2. Looked up from germline, CDR1 is MNHEY and CDR2 is SMNVEV (reference sequence). Trimming took 8 bases from V and 4 from J; bases not matched to a gene: 5. The CDR3 spans 12 residues. CDR3 sequence: CASGHGRYEQYF. Here the CDR3 DNA reads TGTGCCAGCGGTCACGGGAGGTACGAGCAGTACTTC.

The V call is TRBV7-9, the J call TRBJ1-2, with D perhaps TRBD1 (6 bases). The CDR3 loop spans 14 amino acids. The germline V gene encodes CDR1 SEHNR and CDR2 FQNEAQ (reference sequence). Trimming removed 1 base at V and 4 bases at J, with 10 bases between. CDR3 protein: CASSLGGTPYGYTF. CDR3 nucleotides: TGTGCCAGCAGCTTAGGAGGGACACCCTATGGCTACACCTTC.

The chain links TRBV29-1 to TRBJ2-1, with TRBD2 as a possible D gene (6 bases). The CDR3 has 11 amino acids. Germline-derived CDR1 and CDR2 are SQVTM and ANQGSEA. V was trimmed by 6 bases and J by 9 bases, leaving 12 bases between them. CDR3 loop: CSVVKLAEQFF. DNA for the CDR3: TGCAGCGTGGTTAAACTAGCTGAGCAGTTCTTC.

CDR3 region: CASSPGSGNTIYF. CDR3 nucleotide sequence: TGCGCCAGCAGCCCGGGCTCTGGAAACACCATATATTTT. The chain joins TRBV5-1 to TRBJ1-3; D is unresolved. V was clipped by 4 bases and J by 0 bases, with 5 bases between them. This CDR3 comprises 13 residues. Germline V gene sequence: CDR1 SGHRS, CDR2 YFSETQ. Full variable domain (outside the CDR3, taken from reference TRBV5-1 and TRBJ1-3): KAGVTQTPRYLIKTRGQQVTLSCSPISGHRSVSWYQQTPGQGLQFLFEYFSETQRNKGNFPGRFSGRQFSNSRSEMNVSTLELGDSALYLCASSPGSGNTIYFGEGSWLTVV.

The rearrangement joins TRBV6-2 or TRBV6-3 to TRBJ1-5, with 8 bases that match TRBD1. With V trimmed by 4 bases and J by 4 bases, 6 bases remained unmatched. Looked up from germline, CDR1 is MNHEY and CDR2 is SVGEGT. The CDR3 loop spans 15 amino acids. The CDR3 here is CASSFGQGMNQPQHF. For the CDR3, the DNA is TGTGCCAGCAGTTTCGGACAGGGTATGAATCAGCCCCAGCATTTT.

The V gene is TRBV6-5, the J gene TRBJ1-1; 9 nucleotides match TRBD1. V dropped 5 bases and J dropped 10; count of bases not matched to a gene: 8. Germline lookup yields CDR1 MNHEY and CDR2 SVGAGI. This CDR3 has 13 amino acids. The DNA of the CDR3 is TGTGCCAGCAGTAATAGACAGGGGGGGAGAGCTTTCTTT. Translating it yields CASSNRQGGRAFF.

V and J are TRBV2 and TRBJ1-1; 8 bases agree with TRBD1. Germline values: CDR1 SNHLY, CDR2 FYNNEI. V was clipped by 8 bases and J by 3 bases; unmatched bases: 8. The CDR3 is made up of 14 amino acids. In DNA form, the CDR3 reads TGTGCCAGCGGTATTACAGGGGGGGACACTGAAGCTTTCTTT. Translation gives CASGITGGDTEAFF. Full variable domain (outside the CDR3, taken from reference TRBV2 and TRBJ1-1): EPEVTQTPSHQVTQMGQEVILRCVPISNHLYFYWYRQILGQKVEFLVSFYNNEISEKSEIFDDQFSVERPDGSNFTLKIRSTKLEDSAMYFCASGITGGDTEAFFGQGTRLTVV.

In this sample, this clone turned up once. The V call is TRBV10-3, the J call TRBJ1-4; D perhaps matches TRBD1 (6 bases). The germline gives CDR1 ENHRY, CDR2 SYGVKD. CDR3 size: 12 residues. V lost 7 bases and J lost 8, with 11 bases in between. The CDR3 region is CAIKDSREKLFF. CDR3 DNA: TGTGCCATCAAGGACAGTAGGGAAAAACTGTTTTTT.

This chain joins TRBV9 and TRBJ1-2, with D hard to call. This CDR3 spans 13 amino acids. Germline loops: CDR1 SGDLS, CDR2 YYNGEE. V was pared by 3 bases and J by 7 bases, with 13 bases between. CDR3 protein: CASSAGYEGGYTF. CDR3 in DNA: TGTGCCAGCAGCGCGGGCTACGAGGGTGGCTACACCTTC.

The chain recombines TRBV18 with TRBJ2-6, with 9 nucleotides matching TRBD1. Germline V lookup: CDR1 KGHSH, CDR2 LQKENI. This CDR3 is built from 20 residues. V trimming: 2 bases; J trimming: 3 bases; junction bases outside the gene matches: 14. The CDR3 nucleotides read TGTGCCAGCTCACCATCTGGGACAGGGAATTCTGCTTATGGGGCCAACGTCCTGACTTTC. Its translation is CASSPSGTGNSAYGANVLTF.

This CDR3 reads CASSLGGGTSYGYTF. The CDR3 coding sequence is TGTGCCAGCAGCCTAGGGGGTGGGACGTCCTATGGCTACACCTTC. The chain couples TRBV6-5 to TRBJ1-2; TRBD1 is a possible D gene (6 bases). Trimming removed 6 bases from V and 4 bases from J, with 18 bases in between. Germline V gives CDR1 MNHEY, CDR2 SVGAGI. The CDR3 sequence is 15 residues long.

This rearrangement joins TRBV28 to TRBJ2-7; 9 positions match TRBD1. Trimming cost V 6 bases and J 3 bases; bases outside gene matches: 9. Germline V gives CDR1 MDHEN, CDR2 SYDVKM. This CDR3 spans 15 amino acids. CDR3 DNA: TGTGCCAGCAGCCCCTTGGACAGGGGCAACTACGAGCAGTACTTC. This sequence encodes CASSPLDRGNYEQYF.

The J gene is TRBJ1-2, the V gene TRBV18; D uncertain. V lost 2 bases and J 8 bases, leaving 21 bases between the germline ends. Germline CDR1 reads KGHSH; CDR2 reads LQKENI. The CDR3 is 16 residues long. This CDR3 is CASSPSEGDVAAGYTF. CDR3 nucleotides: TGTGCCAGCTCACCATCGGAGGGAGACGTCGCCGCCGGCTACACCTTC.